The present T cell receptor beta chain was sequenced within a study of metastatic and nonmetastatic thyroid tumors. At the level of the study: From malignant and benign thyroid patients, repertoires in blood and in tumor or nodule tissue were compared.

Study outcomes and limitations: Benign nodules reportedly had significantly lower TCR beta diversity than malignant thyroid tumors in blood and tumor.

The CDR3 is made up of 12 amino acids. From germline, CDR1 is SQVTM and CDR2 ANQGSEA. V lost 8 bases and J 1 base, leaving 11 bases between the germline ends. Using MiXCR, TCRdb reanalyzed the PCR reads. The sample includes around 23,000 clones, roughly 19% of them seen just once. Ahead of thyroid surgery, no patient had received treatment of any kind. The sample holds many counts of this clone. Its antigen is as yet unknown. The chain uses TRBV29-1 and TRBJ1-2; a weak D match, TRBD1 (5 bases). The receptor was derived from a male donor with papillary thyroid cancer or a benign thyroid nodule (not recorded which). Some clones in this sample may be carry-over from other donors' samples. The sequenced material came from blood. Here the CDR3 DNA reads TGCAGCACCGGTGACAGTAACTATGGCTACACCTTC. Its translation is CSTGDSNYGYTF. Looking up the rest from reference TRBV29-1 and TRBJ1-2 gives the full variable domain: SAVISQKPSRDICQRGTSLTIQCQVDSQVTMMFWYRQQPGQSLTLIATANQGSEATYESGFVIDKFPISRPNLTFSTLTVSNMSPEDSSIYLCSTGDSNYGYTFGSGTRLTVV.